A single sample gave rise to the 3 T cell receptor beta chains below, sequenced in a study of cytomegalovirus exposure and HLA in healthy donors. Researchers ran the PCR with 60 Vbeta and 13 Jbeta primers. This table comes from immunoSEQ multiplex PCR, and its TCRdb copy is limited to in-frame clones, with some not included. This sample carries about 110,000 clones, around 70% of them seen once, and the ten largest clones take 1.3%. The material sequenced was PBMCs. The receptors stem from a man aged 35-49 years in good health and CMV-seronegative.

In its sample, this clone was seen a few times. V and J are TRBV15 and TRBJ2-7; TRBD1 might be the D (6 bases). Germline V gene lookup returns CDR1 LNHNV and CDR2 YYDKDF (reference sequence). Deletions cut 0 bases from V and 7 bases from J, with 13 bases between. The length of the CDR3 is 14 residues. The DNA for the CDR3 is TGTGCCACCAGCAGAGATCTTCAGGGGTGGGAGCAGTACTTC. This gives the protein CATSRDLQGWEQYF.

The rearrangement joins TRBV5-1 to TRBJ1-4, with TRBD1 as a possible D gene (5 bases). Germline V CDR1 and CDR2: SGHRS, YFSETQ. This CDR3 contains 14 residues. V lost 2 bases, J lost 3 bases, and 8 bases lay in between. CDR3 DNA: TGCGCCAGCAGCTTTAGGGGATCTAATGAAAAACTGTTTTTT. Residues: CASSFRGSNEKLFF. Full variable domain (missing parts from reference TRBV5-1 and TRBJ1-4): KAGVTQTPRYLIKTRGQQVTLSCSPISGHRSVSWYQQTPGQGLQFLFEYFSETQRNKGNFPGRFSGRQFSNSRSEMNVSTLELGDSALYLCASSFRGSNEKLFFGSGTQLSVL.

This chain joins TRBV7-2 and TRBJ2-5; 7 nucleotides match TRBD1. The CDR3 has 16 residues. Per the germline V gene, CDR1 is SGHTA and CDR2 is FQGNSA. V lost 6 bases to trimming and J lost 2 bases; unmatched junction nucleotides: 12. The CDR3 nucleotides read TGTGCCAGCAGGGACACCCCGGGACAGCTACAAGAGACCCAGTACTTC. This translates into CASRDTPGQLQETQYF.